Below are 24 T cell receptor beta chains sequenced from a single sample in a study of identical twins (TCRdb year 2016). Library prep was done by 5' RACE. For sequencing, an Illumina HiSeq 2000 was employed. The raw public data were reprocessed by TCRdb itself: fastp quality trimming at Q25, MiXCR clonotype calling, in-frame beta chains only. Merged by CDR3 protein, the rows form single entries marked with the most common genes and DNA. Within this sample are 500,000 to 650,000 distinct CDR3 sequences, with 20% to 25% of them counted one time only. 0.48% of the sample comes from the top ten. This same sample was also taken into another study, of yellow fever vaccine responses in identical twins.

Sequences were obtained from CD4+ T cells sorted from blood. All receptors derive from a woman aged 18-35 years in good health.

This clonotype was recorded a few times. The chain employs TRBV9 and TRBJ1-5, with a possible D match to TRBD1 (5 bases). The V gene lost 5 bases and the J gene lost 5 bases, with 14 bases spanning the gap. The CDR3 sequence is 14 residues long. Germline V gene lookup returns CDR1 SGDLS and CDR2 YYNGEE. The CDR3 DNA reads TGTGCCAGCAGTGCCCCAGGGCGCGATCAGCCCCAGCATTTT. It translates to CASSAPGRDQPQHF.

This clonotype was seen only a few times. The chain has TRBV9 and TRBJ2-2; 8 positions match TRBD2. V trimming: 2 bases; J trimming: 5 bases; junction bases outside the gene matches: 11. The CDR3 contains 17 residues. Germline lookup yields CDR1 SGDLS and CDR2 YYNGEE. The CDR3 sequence: CASSVLDGTRRTGELFF. The DNA of the CDR3 is TGTGCCAGCAGCGTTTTAGACGGGACTAGACGAACCGGGGAGCTGTTTTTT. The whole variable domain, remainder taken from reference TRBV9 and TRBJ2-2, is DSGVTQTPKHLITATGQRVTLRCSPRSGDLSVYWYQQSLDQGLQFLIQYYNGEERAKGNILERFSAQQFPDLHSELNLSSLELGDSALYFCASSVLDGTRRTGELFFGEGSRLTVL.

The chain recombines TRBV20-1 with TRBJ1-4; D uncertain. This CDR3 spans 19 amino acids. Trimming took off 0 bases at V and 4 bases at J, with 24 bases between the two ends. In germline, CDR1 is DFQATT, CDR2 SNEGSKA (reference sequence). Here the CDR3 DNA reads TGCAGTGCTAGAGATGGAGCCAACGCCCTTAAATTCCTTAATGAAAAACTGTTTTTT. Protein: CSARDGANALKFLNEKLFF.

The gene calls are TRBV12-3 or TRBV12-4 and TRBJ2-3, with D possibly TRBD2 on 5 matching bases. The CDR3 runs 15 residues. V was clipped by 6 bases and J by 0 bases, with 13 bases between them. The DNA of the CDR3 is TGTGCCAGCAGCCAGACGGGATATAGCACAGATACGCAGTATTTT. Amino acid sequence: CASSQTGYSTDTQYF.

The sample holds a few counts of this clonotype. The chain couples TRBV11-2 to TRBJ1-4; D uncertain. Trimming removed 5 bases at V and 4 bases at J, with 14 bases between. CDR1 is SGHAT and CDR2 is FQNNGV in the germline V gene. This CDR3 has 15 amino acids. CDR3 sequence reads: CASSQDPGFNEKLFF. The CDR3 DNA is TGTGCCAGCAGCCAAGACCCAGGATTTAATGAAAAACTGTTTTTT.

This clonotype was seen a handful of times. This chain links TRBV7-8 with TRBJ2-6; weak D call: TRBD1 (5 bases). Germline V gene data show CDR1 as SGHVS and CDR2 as FQNEAQ. V was cut by 1 base and J by 0 bases, with 10 bases left in between. The CDR3 consists of 17 residues. The CDR3 loop reads CASSLVSGRSGANVLTF. CDR3 nucleotides: TGTGCCAGCAGCTTAGTTTCAGGGCGCTCTGGGGCCAACGTCCTGACTTTC.

The chain recombines TRBV20-1 with TRBJ2-6; no definite D call. The CDR3 totals 14 residues. Germline assignment: CDR1 DFQATT and CDR2 SNEGSKA (reference sequence). V was pared by 5 bases and J by 0 bases, with 8 bases between. CDR3 residues: CSAQDVSGANVLTF. The CDR3, as DNA: TGCAGTGCTCAGGACGTCTCTGGGGCCAACGTCCTGACTTTC.

The chain couples TRBV20-1 to TRBJ2-2; D remains ambiguous. V dropped 1 base and J dropped 4 bases, with 13 bases sitting between them. Per the germline V gene, CDR1 is DFQATT and CDR2 is SNEGSKA (reference sequence). CDR3 length: 15 residues. CDR3 protein: CSARVIVAATGELFF. As DNA, the CDR3 is TGCAGTGCTAGAGTGATCGTGGCTGCCACCGGGGAGCTGTTTTTT.

V and J are TRBV29-1 and TRBJ1-1, with no clear D. V shed 4 bases and J shed 3 bases, with 6 bases lying between them. The V gene's germline CDR1 is SQVTM and CDR2 ANQGSEA. This CDR3 contains 11 residues. The CDR3 loop reads CSVGVYTEAFF. The CDR3 DNA sequence: TGCAGCGTTGGGGTGTACACTGAAGCTTTCTTT. The full variable domain, with the rest looked up from reference TRBV29-1 and TRBJ1-1, is SAVISQKPSRDICQRGTSLTIQCQVDSQVTMMFWYRQQPGQSLTLIATANQGSEATYESGFVIDKFPISRPNLTFSTLTVSNMSPEDSSIYLCSVGVYTEAFFGQGTRLTVV.

In this sample, this clonotype turned up a few times. The chain uses TRBV12-3 or TRBV12-4 and TRBJ1-2, with D maybe TRBD1 (5 bases). This CDR3 region has 16 residues. Trimming removed 1 base from V and 8 bases from J, with 20 bases in between. The DNA for the CDR3 is TGTGCCAGCAGTTTAGTTCAGGGCGGTATCAACTTCGGCTACACCTTC. It yields the protein CASSLVQGGINFGYTF.

This clonotype was recorded many times. This chain connects TRBV29-1 to TRBJ2-5, with D unresolved. The CDR3 is made up of 12 amino acids. The ends were cut back, 4 bases at V and 0 bases at J, with 6 bases in the middle. The germline gives CDR1 SQVTM, CDR2 ANQGSEA. CDR3 region: CSVGGYQETQYF. For the CDR3, the DNA is TGCAGCGTTGGGGGATACCAAGAGACCCAGTACTTC.

The rearrangement uses TRBV20-1 and TRBJ1-1, with D unresolved. Germline lookup yields CDR1 DFQATT and CDR2 SNEGSKA (reference sequence). Deletions cut 6 bases from V and 4 bases from J, with 15 bases between. The CDR3 has 13 amino acids. The CDR3 sequence: CSAGGGLGTEAFF. The CDR3 DNA reads TGCAGTGCCGGCGGAGGGCTAGGCACTGAAGCTTTCTTT.

This clonotype was observed a handful of times. V usage is TRBV6-2 or TRBV6-3 and J usage is TRBJ2-2, with D tentatively TRBD1 (5 bases). CDR3 length equals 16 residues. Germline V lookup: CDR1 MNHEY, CDR2 SVGEGT. V was shortened by 6 bases and J by 1 base, with 15 bases between the two germline ends. The CDR3 reads CASSLFRQGNTGELFF. CDR3 DNA: TGTGCCAGCAGCCTATTTAGGCAGGGGAACACCGGGGAGCTGTTTTTT.

The V call is TRBV5-1, the J call TRBJ2-3; the D gene could be TRBD1 or TRBD2 (5 bases each). Germline-derived CDR1 and CDR2 are SGHRS and YFSETQ. V dropped 6 bases and J dropped 5 bases, with 16 bases sitting between them. The CDR3 is made up of 14 amino acids. The CDR3 region has the DNA TGCGCCAGCACCCCGGGTGGGGGTGGAGATACGCAGTATTTT. Its translation is CASTPGGGGDTQYF.

The chain has TRBV7-7 and TRBJ2-2; the D gene is possibly TRBD1 (5 bases). Germline lookup yields CDR1 SSHAT and CDR2 FNYEAQ (reference sequence). The V gene lost 1 base and the J gene lost 5 bases, with 14 bases spanning the gap. This CDR3 contains 16 residues. This CDR3 is CASSLGVLRETGELFF. CDR3 sequence (DNA): TGTGCCAGCAGCTTAGGGGTTCTCAGGGAAACCGGGGAGCTGTTTTTT.

The chain is built from TRBV5-4 and TRBJ2-5; perhaps TRBD2 as D (5 bases). Trimming took 4 bases from V and 5 from J, leaving 21 bases between them. CDR3 size: 16 residues. The germline CDR1 and CDR2 sequences are SGHNT and YYREEE (reference sequence). CDR3 nucleotide sequence: TGTGCCAGCAGCACCAAGTCTAGCCCGGGTGGTGAGACCCAGTACTTC. Its protein is CASSTKSSPGGETQYF.

The genes are TRBV18 and TRBJ2-1, with D tentatively TRBD1 or TRBD2 (5 bases each). The CDR3 loop spans 15 amino acids. V was trimmed by 3 bases and J by 7 bases, leaving 16 bases between them. Germline CDR1 reads KGHSH; CDR2 reads LQKENI. CDR3 DNA sequence: TGTGCCAGCTCACCTACAGGAGGTGGTTGGAATGAGCAGTTCTTC. Protein product: CASSPTGGGWNEQFF.

This clonotype was detected only a few times. This chain links TRBV3-1 with TRBJ2-7; TRBD2 aligns across 13 bases. The ends lost 1 base at V and 4 bases at J; junction bases unmatched: 7. The CDR3 loop spans 17 amino acids. Germline CDR1 and CDR2: LGHDT and YNNKEL (reference sequence). The CDR3 DNA reads TGTGCCAGCAGCCAAGTGGGGGGGACTAGCGGGGTTTACGAGCAGTACTTC. Translating gives CASSQVGGTSGVYEQYF.

J is TRBJ2-7 and V is TRBV20-1, with 7 bases matching TRBD1. This CDR3 has 13 amino acids. With V trimmed by 4 bases and J by 8 bases, 11 bases remained unmatched. Per the germline V gene, CDR1 is DFQATT and CDR2 is SNEGSKA (reference sequence). CDR3 amino acids: CSAKGQSSPKQYV. In nucleotides, the CDR3 is TGCAGTGCTAAGGGACAGTCTTCACCGAAGCAGTACGTC.

The chain combines TRBV20-1 with TRBJ2-5, with 10 nucleotides matching TRBD2. CDR3 length: 16 amino acids. Germline V lookup: CDR1 DFQATT, CDR2 SNEGSKA (reference sequence). With V trimmed by 0 bases and J by 5 bases, 9 bases remained unmatched. The CDR3 DNA reads TGCAGTGCTAGAGATTTAGCTAGCGGGGGCGGGGAGACCCAGTACTTC. Encoded protein: CSARDLASGGGETQYF.

The V gene is TRBV5-1, the J gene TRBJ2-5; weak D call: TRBD2 (5 bases). The V gene lost 0 bases and the J gene lost 5 bases, with 20 bases spanning the gap. The CDR3 contains 17 residues. From germline, CDR1 is SGHRS and CDR2 YFSETQ. CDR3 protein: CASSLARTPQVMETQYF. The CDR3 DNA follows: TGCGCCAGCAGCTTGGCCAGGACTCCCCAGGTGATGGAGACCCAGTACTTC.

The chain recombines TRBV27 with TRBJ2-6, with 13 bases identical to TRBD2. Unmatched junction bases numbered 8, after V lost 5 bases and J lost 1 base. This CDR3 spans 19 amino acids. Germline lookup yields CDR1 MNHEY and CDR2 SMNVEV (reference sequence). The CDR3 DNA follows: TGTGCCAGCAGTACACATACTAGCGGGGGGGCTTCTGGGGCCAACGTCCTGACTTTC. This codes for CASSTHTSGGASGANVLTF.

This clonotype was observed a few times. The chain joins TRBV28 to TRBJ2-1, with 9 bases identical to TRBD2. The CDR3 covers 16 residues. Germline lookup yields CDR1 MDHEN and CDR2 SYDVKM. With 6 bases clipped from V and 6 bases from J, the junction kept 12 bases outside the gene matches. CDR3 in amino acids: CASSPSFSGSSNEQFF. DNA of the CDR3: TGTGCCAGCAGCCCATCTTTTAGCGGGAGCAGCAATGAGCAGTTCTTC.

V and J are TRBV7-9 and TRBJ2-5; the match to TRBD2 covers 12 bases. The CDR3 covers 17 residues. Germline CDR1 reads SEHNR; CDR2 reads FQNEAQ (reference sequence). The trim removed 4 bases at V and 1 base at J, leaving 7 bases unmatched. The CDR3 spells CASSSSRLAGVQETQYF. DNA of the CDR3: TGTGCCAGCAGCTCCTCCAGACTAGCGGGGGTCCAAGAGACCCAGTACTTC.